This TCR beta chain was found in a study of blood T cell repertoires in COVID-19. Profiled with immunoSEQ multiplex PCR; TCRdb holds only in-frame clones, not every one. The sample records roughly 100,000 clones, about 90% being singletons. With 8 bases clipped from V and 7 bases from J, the junction kept 17 bases outside the gene matches. The germline V gene has CDR1 KGHSH and CDR2 LQKENI. This CDR3 has 16 amino acids. This clone was observed a few times. This clonotype was obtained from a man aged 18 to 29 with acute or convalescent COVID-19. V usage is TRBV18 and J usage is TRBJ2-1; 7 nucleotides agree with TRBD2. Sequences were obtained from peripheral blood. CDR3 bases: TGTGCCAGCACCCCCGAGATGGCGGGAGTCGAAAATGAGCAGTTCTTC. Its translation: CASTPEMAGVENEQFF.